This T cell receptor beta chain was found in a study of blood T cell repertoires in COVID-19. At the level of the study: From T cells, B-cell-depleted T cells, or PBMCs came the material, which was cDNA or gDNA.

Trimming left V 4 bases short and J 2 bases short, with 12 bases between. Per germline, CDR1 MDHEN and CDR2 SYDVKM. CDR3 length: 14 amino acids. How the authors handled the data: Using reference gene primer amplification, nucleated cell counts were estimated. Generated by immunoSEQ multiplex PCR, the TCRdb table keeps only in-frame clones and is missing some. The V and J calls and the clone size are those of that table, but D and trimming were determined from the DNA. The sample includes 150,000 to 200,000 clones, roughly four fifths of them seen just once. The chain uses TRBV28 and TRBJ2-7, with D perhaps matching TRBD1 (6 bases). The sequence was collected from a woman in her seventies with COVID-19, enrolled during active disease. Sequencing was done on a sample of peripheral blood. CDR3 protein: CASSWGQGPYEQYF. DNA of the CDR3: TGTGCCAGCAGTTGGGGGCAGGGCCCCTACGAGCAGTACTTC.